This TCR beta chain was sequenced in a study of a mutant IDH1 vaccine in newly diagnosed glioma. For the study at large: The treated population exhibited a male proportion of roughly 60%, a female proportion of around 38%, and a mean age of approximately 42 years. Study observations and caveats: Pseudoprogression appeared independent of alterations in top peripheral clonotypes. Across multiple MHC alleles, 90% to 95% of patients had vaccine-induced responses.

V dropped 3 bases and J dropped 4; count of bases not matched to a gene: 8. Germline V lookup: CDR1 SGHTA, CDR2 FQGTGA. CDR3 size: 17 residues. Time point specified: baseline, week 1 (first vaccination visit). Treatment reported: pre-vaccination baseline after standard-of-care therapy. The donors' diagnosis was new WHO grade 3 or 4 astrocytoma that was IDH1-mutant and ATRX-lost. Notes on this clone: Its antigen is unknown.

Assay used: immunoSEQ multiplex PCR; TCRdb lists only in-frame clones, some missing. This table has 90,000 to 100,000 clones, roughly 89% appearing once. This chain uses TRBV7-3 with TRBJ2-3, with 12 bases lining up with TRBD2. The source of this sequence is a woman aged 50 to 65 with glioma. The sequencing here drew on PBMCs, taken from a glioma patient treated with radiotherapy, temozolomide or both. The CDR3 sequence: CASSFLAGGGRADTQYF. The CDR3 DNA reads as TGTGCCAGCAGCTTCCTAGCGGGAGGGGGAAGGGCAGATACGCAGTATTTT.